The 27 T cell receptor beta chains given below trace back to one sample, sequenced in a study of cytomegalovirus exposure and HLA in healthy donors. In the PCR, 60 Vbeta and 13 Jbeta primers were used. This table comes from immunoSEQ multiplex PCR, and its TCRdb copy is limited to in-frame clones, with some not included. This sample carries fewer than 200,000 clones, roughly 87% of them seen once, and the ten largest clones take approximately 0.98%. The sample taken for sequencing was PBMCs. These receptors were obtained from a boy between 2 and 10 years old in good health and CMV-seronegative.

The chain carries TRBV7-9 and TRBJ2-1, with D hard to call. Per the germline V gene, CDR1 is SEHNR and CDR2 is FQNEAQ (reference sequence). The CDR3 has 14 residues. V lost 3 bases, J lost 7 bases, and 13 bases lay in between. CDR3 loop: CASSFRGIGNEQFF. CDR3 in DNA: TGTGCCAGCAGCTTCCGAGGTATCGGGAATGAGCAGTTCTTC.

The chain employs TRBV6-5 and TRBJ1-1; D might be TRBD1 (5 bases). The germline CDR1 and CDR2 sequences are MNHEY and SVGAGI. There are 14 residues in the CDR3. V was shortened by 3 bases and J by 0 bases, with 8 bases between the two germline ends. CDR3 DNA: TGTGCCAGCAGTTATAAGGGGATGAACACTGAAGCTTTCTTT. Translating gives CASSYKGMNTEAFF.

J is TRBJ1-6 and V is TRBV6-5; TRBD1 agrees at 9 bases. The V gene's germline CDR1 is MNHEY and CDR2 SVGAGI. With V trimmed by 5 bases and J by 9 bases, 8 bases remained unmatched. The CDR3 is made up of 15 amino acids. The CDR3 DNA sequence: TGTGCCAGCAGTACCGGGGACAGGGAAGCTTCACCCCTCCACTTT. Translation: CASSTGDREASPLHF.

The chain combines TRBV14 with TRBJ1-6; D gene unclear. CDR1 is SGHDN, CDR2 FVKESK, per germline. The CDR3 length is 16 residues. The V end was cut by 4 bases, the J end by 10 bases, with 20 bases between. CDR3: CASSRLREGPRSPLHF. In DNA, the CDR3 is TGTGCCAGCAGCCGGCTACGCGAGGGTCCGCGATCACCCCTCCACTTT.

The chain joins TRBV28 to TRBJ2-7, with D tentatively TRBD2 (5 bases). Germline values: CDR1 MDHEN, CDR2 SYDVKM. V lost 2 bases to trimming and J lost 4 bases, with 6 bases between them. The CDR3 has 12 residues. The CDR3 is CASSLPGYEQYF. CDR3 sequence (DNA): TGTGCCAGCAGTTTACCGGGGTACGAGCAGTACTTC.

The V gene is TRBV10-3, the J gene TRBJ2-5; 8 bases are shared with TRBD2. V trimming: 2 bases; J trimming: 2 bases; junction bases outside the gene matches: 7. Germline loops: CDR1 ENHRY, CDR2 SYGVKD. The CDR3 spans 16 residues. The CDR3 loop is CAISEDRASGQETQYF. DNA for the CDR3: TGTGCCATCAGTGAGGACCGGGCTAGCGGGCAAGAGACCCAGTACTTC.

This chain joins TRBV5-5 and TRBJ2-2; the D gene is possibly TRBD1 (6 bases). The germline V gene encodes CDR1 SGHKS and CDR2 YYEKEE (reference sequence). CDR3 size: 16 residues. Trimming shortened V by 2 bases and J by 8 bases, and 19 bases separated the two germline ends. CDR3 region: CASSLPHRAPSGELFF. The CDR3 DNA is TGTGCCAGCAGCTTACCACACAGGGCCCCGAGTGGGGAGCTGTTTTTT.

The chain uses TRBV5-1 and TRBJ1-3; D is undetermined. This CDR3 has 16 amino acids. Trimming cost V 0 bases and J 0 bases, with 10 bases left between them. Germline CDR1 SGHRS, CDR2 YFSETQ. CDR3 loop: CASSLGVGSSGNTIYF. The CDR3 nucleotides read TGCGCCAGCAGCTTGGGGGTTGGGAGCTCTGGAAACACCATATATTTT.

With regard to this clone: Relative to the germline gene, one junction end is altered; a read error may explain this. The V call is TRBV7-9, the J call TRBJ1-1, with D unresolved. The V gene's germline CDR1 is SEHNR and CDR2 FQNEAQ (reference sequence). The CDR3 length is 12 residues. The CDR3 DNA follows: TGTTCCAGCAGCTTCCGAGATTCCGAAGCTTTCTTT. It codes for CSSSFRDSEAFF.

As DNA, the CDR3 is TGTGCCAGCAGTTCACCTCGGACAGGAGACTACGAGCAGTACTTC. This codes for CASSSPRTGDYEQYF. The chain is built from TRBV28 and TRBJ2-7, with 7 bases fitting TRBD1. This CDR3 has 15 amino acids. The V segment lost 4 bases and the J segment 3 bases; nucleotides outside the gene matches: 9. Germline lookup yields CDR1 MDHEN and CDR2 SYDVKM.

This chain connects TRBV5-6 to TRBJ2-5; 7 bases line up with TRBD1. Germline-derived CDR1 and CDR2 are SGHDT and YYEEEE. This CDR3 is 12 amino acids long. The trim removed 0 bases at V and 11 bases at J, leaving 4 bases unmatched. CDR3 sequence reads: CASSLGGTEQYF. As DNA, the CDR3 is TGTGCCAGCAGCTTGGGGGGGACAGAGCAGTACTTC.

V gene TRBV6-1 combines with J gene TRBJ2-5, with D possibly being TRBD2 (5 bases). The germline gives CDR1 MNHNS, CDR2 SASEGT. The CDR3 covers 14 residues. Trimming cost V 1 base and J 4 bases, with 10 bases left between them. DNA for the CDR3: TGTGCCAGCAGTGAAGTTACTAGATTAGAGACCCAGTACTTC. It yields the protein CASSEVTRLETQYF.

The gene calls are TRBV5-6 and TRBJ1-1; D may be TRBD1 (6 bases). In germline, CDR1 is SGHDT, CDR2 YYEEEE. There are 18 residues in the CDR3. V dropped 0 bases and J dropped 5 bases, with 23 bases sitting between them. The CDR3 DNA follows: TGTGCCAGCAGCTTGGGCTCAGGGGTACGAAAATTGGGGACTGAAGCTTTCTTT. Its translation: CASSLGSGVRKLGTEAFF.

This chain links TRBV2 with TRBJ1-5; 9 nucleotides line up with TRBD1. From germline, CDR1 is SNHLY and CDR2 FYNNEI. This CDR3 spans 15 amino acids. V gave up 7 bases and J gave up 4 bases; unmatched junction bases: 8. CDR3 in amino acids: CASMRPGQGNQPQHF. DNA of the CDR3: TGTGCCAGCATGCGGCCGGGACAGGGAAATCAGCCCCAGCATTTT.

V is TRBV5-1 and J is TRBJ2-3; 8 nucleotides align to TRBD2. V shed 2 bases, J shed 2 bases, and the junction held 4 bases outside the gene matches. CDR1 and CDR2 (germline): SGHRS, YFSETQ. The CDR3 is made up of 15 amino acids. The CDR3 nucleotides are TGCGCCAGCAGCTTTAGCGGGGCTCACACAGATACGCAGTATTTT. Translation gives CASSFSGAHTDTQYF.

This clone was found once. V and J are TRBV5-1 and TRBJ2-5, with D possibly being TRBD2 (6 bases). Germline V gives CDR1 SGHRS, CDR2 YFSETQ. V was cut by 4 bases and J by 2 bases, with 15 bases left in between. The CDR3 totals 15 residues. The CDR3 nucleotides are TGCGCCAGCAGCCCACGGAGGGCAGGGCAAGAGACCCAGTACTTC. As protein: CASSPRRAGQETQYF. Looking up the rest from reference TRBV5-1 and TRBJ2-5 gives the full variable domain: KAGVTQTPRYLIKTRGQQVTLSCSPISGHRSVSWYQQTPGQGLQFLFEYFSETQRNKGNFPGRFSGRQFSNSRSEMNVSTLELGDSALYLCASSPRRAGQETQYFGPGTRLLVL.

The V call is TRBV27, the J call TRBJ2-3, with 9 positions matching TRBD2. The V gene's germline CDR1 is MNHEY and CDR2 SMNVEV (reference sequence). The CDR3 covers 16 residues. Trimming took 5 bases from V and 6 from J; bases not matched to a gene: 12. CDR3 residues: CASSTGVAGAGDTQYF. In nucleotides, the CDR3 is TGTGCCAGCAGTACCGGGGTAGCGGGAGCTGGCGATACGCAGTATTTT.

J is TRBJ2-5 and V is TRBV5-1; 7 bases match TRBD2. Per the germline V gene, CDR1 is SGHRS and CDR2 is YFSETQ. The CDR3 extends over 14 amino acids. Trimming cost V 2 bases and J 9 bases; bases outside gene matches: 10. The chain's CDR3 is CASSLFEARGAQYF. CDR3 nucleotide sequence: TGCGCCAGCAGCTTATTCGAGGCCCGGGGGGCCCAGTACTTC.

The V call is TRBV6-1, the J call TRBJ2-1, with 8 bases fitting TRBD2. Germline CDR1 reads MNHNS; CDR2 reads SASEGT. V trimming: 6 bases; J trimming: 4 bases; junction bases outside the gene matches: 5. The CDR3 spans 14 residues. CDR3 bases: TGTGCCAGCAGACTAGCGGTCTTATACAATGAGCAGTTCTTC. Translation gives CASRLAVLYNEQFF.

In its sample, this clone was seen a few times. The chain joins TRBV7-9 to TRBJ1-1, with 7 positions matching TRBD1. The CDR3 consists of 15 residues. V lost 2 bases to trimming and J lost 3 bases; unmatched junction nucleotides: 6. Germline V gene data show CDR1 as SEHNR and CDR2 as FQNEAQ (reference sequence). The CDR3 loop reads CASSLTGVQDTEAFF. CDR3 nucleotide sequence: TGTGCCAGCAGCTTAACAGGGGTCCAGGACACTGAAGCTTTCTTT. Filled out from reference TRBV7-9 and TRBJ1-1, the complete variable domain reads DTGVSQNPRHKITKRGQNVTFRCDPISEHNRLYWYRQTLGQGPEFLTYFQNEAQLEKSRLLSDRFSAERPKGSFSTLEIQRTEQGDSAMYLCASSLTGVQDTEAFFGQGTRLTVV.

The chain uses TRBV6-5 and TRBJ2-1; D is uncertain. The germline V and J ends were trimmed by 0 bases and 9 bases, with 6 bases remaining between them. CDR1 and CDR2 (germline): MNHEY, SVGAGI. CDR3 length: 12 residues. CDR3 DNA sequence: TGTGCCAGCAGTTACTCGAGGTTTGAGCAGTTCTTC. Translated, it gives CASSYSRFEQFF.

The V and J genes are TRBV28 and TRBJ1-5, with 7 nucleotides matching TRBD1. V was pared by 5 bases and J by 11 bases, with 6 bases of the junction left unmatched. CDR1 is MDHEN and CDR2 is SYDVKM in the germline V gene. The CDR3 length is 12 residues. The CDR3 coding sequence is TGTGCCAGCAGTCTCCTACAGGGGTCCCAGCATTTT. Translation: CASSLLQGSQHF.

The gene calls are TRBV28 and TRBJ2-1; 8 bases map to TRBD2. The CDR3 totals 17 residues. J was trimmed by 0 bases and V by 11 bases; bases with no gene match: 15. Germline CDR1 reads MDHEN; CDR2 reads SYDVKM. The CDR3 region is CACMGWGGTSSYNEQFF. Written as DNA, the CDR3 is TGTGCCTGCATGGGATGGGGCGGGACTAGCTCCTACAATGAGCAGTTCTTC. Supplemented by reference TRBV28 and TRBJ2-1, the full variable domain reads DVKVTQSSRYLVKRTGEKVFLECVQDMDHENMFWYRQDPGLGLRLIYFSYDVKMKEKGDIPEGYSVSREKKERFSLILESASTNQTSMYLCACMGWGGTSSYNEQFFGPGTRLTVL.

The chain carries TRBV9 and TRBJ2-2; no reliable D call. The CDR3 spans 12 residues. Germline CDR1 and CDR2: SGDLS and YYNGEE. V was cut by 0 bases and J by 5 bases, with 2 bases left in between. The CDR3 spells CASSVATGELFF. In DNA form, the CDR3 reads TGTGCCAGCAGCGTAGCGACCGGGGAGCTGTTTTTT.

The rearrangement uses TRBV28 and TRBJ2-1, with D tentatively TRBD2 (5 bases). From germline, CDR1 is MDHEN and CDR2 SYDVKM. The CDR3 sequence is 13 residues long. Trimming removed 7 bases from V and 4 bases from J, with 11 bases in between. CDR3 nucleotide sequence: TGTGCCAGCATCAAGGACTCGTACAATGAGCAGTTCTTC. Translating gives CASIKDSYNEQFF.

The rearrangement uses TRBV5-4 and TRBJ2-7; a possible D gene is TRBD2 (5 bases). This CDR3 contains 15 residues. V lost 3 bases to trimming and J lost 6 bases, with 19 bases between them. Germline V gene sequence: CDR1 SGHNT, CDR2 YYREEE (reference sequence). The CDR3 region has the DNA TGTGCCAGCAGCTCTAATCTAGCACCGGCACGCGAGCAGTACTTC. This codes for CASSSNLAPAREQYF.

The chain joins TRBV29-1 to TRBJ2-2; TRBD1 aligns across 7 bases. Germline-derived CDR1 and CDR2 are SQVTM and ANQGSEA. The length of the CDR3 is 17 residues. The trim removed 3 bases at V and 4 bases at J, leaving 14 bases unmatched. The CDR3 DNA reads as TGCAGCGTTGAGGCCAGGGGGAGATCCGATGCCACCGGGGAGCTGTTTTTT. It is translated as CSVEARGRSDATGELFF.